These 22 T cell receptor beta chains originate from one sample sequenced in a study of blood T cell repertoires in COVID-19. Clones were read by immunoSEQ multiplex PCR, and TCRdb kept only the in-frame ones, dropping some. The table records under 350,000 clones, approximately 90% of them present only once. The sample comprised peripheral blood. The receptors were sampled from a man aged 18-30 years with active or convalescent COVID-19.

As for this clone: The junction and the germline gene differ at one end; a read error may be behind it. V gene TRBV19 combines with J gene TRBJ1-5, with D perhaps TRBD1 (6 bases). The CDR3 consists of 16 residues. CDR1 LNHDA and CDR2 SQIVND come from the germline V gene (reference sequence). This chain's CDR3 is CASRMAGVVGNQPQHF. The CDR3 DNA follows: TGTGCCAGTCGTATGGCAGGGGTGGTTGGCAATCAGCCCCAGCATTTT.

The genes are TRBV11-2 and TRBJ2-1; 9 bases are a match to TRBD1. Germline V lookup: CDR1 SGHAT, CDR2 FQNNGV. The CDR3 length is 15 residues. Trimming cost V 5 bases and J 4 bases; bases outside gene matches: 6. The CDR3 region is CASSAGQGFYNEQFF. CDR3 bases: TGTGCCAGCAGCGCGGGACAGGGATTTTACAATGAGCAGTTCTTC.

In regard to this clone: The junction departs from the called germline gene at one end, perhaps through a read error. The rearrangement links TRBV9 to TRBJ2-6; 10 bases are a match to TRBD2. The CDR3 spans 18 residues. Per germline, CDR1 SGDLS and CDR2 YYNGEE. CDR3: CARSVDASGGWGANVLTF. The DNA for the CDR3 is TGTGCCCGCAGCGTAGATGCTAGCGGGGGATGGGGGGCCAACGTCCTGACTTTC.

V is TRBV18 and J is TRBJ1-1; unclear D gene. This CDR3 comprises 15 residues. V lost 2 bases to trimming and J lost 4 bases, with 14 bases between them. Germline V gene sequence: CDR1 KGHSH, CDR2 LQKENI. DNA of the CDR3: TGTGCCAGCTCACCATCGGAGGCCTTGGGCACTGAAGCTTTCTTT. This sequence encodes CASSPSEALGTEAFF.

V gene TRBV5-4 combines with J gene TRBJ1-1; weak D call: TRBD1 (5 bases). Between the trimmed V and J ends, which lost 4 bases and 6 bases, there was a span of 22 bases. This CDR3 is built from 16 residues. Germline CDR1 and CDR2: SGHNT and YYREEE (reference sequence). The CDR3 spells CASSLDQGLRSAEAFF. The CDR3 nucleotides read TGTGCCAGCAGCCTAGATCAGGGATTGAGGTCTGCTGAAGCTTTCTTT. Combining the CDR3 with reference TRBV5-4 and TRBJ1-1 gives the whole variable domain ETGVTQSPTHLIKTRGQQVTLRCSSQSGHNTVSWYQQALGQGPQFIFQYYREEENGRGNFPPRFSGLQFPNYSSELNVNALELDDSALYLCASSLDQGLRSAEAFFGQGTRLTVV.

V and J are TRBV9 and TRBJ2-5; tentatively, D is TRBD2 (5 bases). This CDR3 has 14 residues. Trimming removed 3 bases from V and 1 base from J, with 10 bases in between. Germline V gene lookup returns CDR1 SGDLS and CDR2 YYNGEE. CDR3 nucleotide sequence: TGTGCCAGCAGCGCATGGAGCGGCCAAGAGACCCAGTACTTC. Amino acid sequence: CASSAWSGQETQYF.

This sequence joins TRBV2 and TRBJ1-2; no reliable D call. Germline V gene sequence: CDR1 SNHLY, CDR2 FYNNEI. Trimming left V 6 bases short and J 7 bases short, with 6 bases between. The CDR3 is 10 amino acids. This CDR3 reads CASRGAGYTF. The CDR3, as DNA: TGTGCCAGCAGGGGAGCTGGCTACACCTTC.

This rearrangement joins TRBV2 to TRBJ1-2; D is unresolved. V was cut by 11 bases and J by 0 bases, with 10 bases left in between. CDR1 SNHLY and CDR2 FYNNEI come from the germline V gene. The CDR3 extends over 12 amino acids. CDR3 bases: TGTGCCCCCCTTTCCGCTAACTATGGCTACACCTTC. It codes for CAPLSANYGYTF.

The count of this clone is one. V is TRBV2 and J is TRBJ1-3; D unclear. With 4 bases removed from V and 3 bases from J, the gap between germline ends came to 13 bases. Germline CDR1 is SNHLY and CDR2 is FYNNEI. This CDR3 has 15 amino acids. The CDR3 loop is CASSVDAGSGNTIYF. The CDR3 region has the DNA TGTGCCAGCAGTGTTGACGCGGGAAGTGGAAACACCATATATTTT.

The CDR3 bases are TGTGCCAGCGGTACCGGGACAGGAGAGACCCAGTACTTC. Its translation: CASGTGTGETQYF. This chain joins TRBV9 and TRBJ2-5; the match to TRBD1 covers 8 bases. J was trimmed by 4 bases and V by 7 bases; bases with no gene match: 6. This CDR3 region has 13 residues. Germline V gene data show CDR1 as SGDLS and CDR2 as YYNGEE.

The CDR3 DNA is TGTGCCAGTAGTACAATCGACAGCCGGAGCGTAAGTGGCTACACCTTC. It yields the protein CASSTIDSRSVSGYTF. This chain connects TRBV19 to TRBJ1-2; D is perhaps TRBD1 (5 bases). The CDR3 is 16 amino acids. CDR1 LNHDA and CDR2 SQIVND come from the germline V gene (reference sequence). The V end was cut by 4 bases, the J end by 7 bases, with 22 bases between. The variable domain in full, completed from reference TRBV19 and TRBJ1-2, reads DGGITQSPKYLFRKEGQNVTLSCEQNLNHDAMYWYRQDPGQGLRLIYYSQIVNDFQKGDIAEGYSVSREKKESFPLTVTSAQKNPTAFYLCASSTIDSRSVSGYTFGSGTRLTVV.

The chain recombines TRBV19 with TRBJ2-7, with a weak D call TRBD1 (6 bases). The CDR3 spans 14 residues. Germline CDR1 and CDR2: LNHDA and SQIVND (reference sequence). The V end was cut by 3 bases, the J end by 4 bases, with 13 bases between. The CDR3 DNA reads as TGTGCCAGTAGTATTCGCTGGGGGCGGTACGAGCAGTACTTC. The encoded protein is CASSIRWGRYEQYF.

CDR3 DNA sequence: TGTGCCAGCAGTGAATCCGGGACAGGAGATCAGCCCCAGCATTTT. Protein sequence: CASSESGTGDQPQHF. The chain couples TRBV25-1 to TRBJ1-5; 8 bases fit TRBD1. J was trimmed by 5 bases and V by 1 base; bases with no gene match: 4. Germline CDR1 and CDR2: MGHDK and SYGVNS. This CDR3 is 15 amino acids long.

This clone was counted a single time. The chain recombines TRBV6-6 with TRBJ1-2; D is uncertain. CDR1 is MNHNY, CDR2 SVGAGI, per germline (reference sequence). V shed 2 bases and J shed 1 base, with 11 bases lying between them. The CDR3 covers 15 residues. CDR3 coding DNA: TGTGCCAGCAGTTACGCGGCGGGCCATAACTATGGCTACACCTTC. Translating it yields CASSYAAGHNYGYTF.

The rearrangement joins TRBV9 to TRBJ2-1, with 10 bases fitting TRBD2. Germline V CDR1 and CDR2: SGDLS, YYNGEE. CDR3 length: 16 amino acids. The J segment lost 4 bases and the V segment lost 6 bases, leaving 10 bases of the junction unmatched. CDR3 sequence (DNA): TGTGCCAGCACCCCGGGTAGCGGGAGGTCTTACAATGAGCAGTTCTTC. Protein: CASTPGSGRSYNEQFF.

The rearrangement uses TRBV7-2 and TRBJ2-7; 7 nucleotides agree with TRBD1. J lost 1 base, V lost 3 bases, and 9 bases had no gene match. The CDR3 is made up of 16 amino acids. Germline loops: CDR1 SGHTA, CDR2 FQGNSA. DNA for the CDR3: TGTGCCAGCAGCTTCTTCCTGACAGGGAAATCCTACGAGCAGTACTTC. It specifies CASSFFLTGKSYEQYF.

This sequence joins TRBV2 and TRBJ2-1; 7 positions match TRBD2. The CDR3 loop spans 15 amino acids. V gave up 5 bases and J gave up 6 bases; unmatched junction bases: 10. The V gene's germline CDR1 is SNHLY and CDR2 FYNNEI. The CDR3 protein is CASSPLSGGRNEQFF. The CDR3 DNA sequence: TGTGCCAGCAGTCCATTATCGGGGGGTCGCAATGAGCAGTTCTTC.

The CDR3 here is CASSSRQGHQETQYF. The CDR3 nucleotides read TGTGCCAGCAGCTCCCGACAGGGCCACCAAGAGACCCAGTACTTC. The chain is built from TRBV7-9 and TRBJ2-5; TRBD1 matches at 7 bases. V shed 4 bases and J 0 bases; nucleotides not matched to a gene: 5. In germline, CDR1 is SEHNR, CDR2 FQNEAQ (reference sequence). The CDR3 extends over 15 amino acids.

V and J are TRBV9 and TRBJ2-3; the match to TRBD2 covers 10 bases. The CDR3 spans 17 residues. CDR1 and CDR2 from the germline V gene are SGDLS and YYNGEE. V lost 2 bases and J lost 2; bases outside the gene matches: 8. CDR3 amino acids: CASSVGVSGGFTDTQYF. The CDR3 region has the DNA TGTGCCAGCAGCGTTGGGGTTAGCGGGGGGTTCACAGATACGCAGTATTTT.

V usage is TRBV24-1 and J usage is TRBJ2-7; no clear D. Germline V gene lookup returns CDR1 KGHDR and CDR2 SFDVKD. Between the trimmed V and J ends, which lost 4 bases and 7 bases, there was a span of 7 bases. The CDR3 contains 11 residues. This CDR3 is CATSDREEQYF. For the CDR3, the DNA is TGTGCCACCAGTGACCGCGAGGAGCAGTACTTC.

DNA of the CDR3: TGTGCCAGCAGCGCGGGACAGGCCGAACCCCAGCATTTT. This encodes CASSAGQAEPQHF. J is TRBJ1-5 and V is TRBV9; 8 bases map to TRBD1. The CDR3 loop spans 13 amino acids. Germline CDR1 is SGDLS and CDR2 is YYNGEE. J gave up 10 bases and V 3 bases, and 6 bases lay outside the gene matches. Filled out from reference TRBV9 and TRBJ1-5, the complete variable domain reads DSGVTQTPKHLITATGQRVTLRCSPRSGDLSVYWYQQSLDQGLQFLIQYYNGEERAKGNILERFSAQQFPDLHSELNLSSLELGDSALYFCASSAGQAEPQHFGDGTRLSIL.

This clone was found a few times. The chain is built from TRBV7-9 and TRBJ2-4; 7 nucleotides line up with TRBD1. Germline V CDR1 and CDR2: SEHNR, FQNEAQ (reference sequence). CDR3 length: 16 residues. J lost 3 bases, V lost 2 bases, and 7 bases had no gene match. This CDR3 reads CASSLQGDSYKNIQYF. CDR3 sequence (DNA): TGTGCCAGCAGCTTACAGGGGGACAGCTACAAAAACATTCAGTACTTC.